The 29 T cell receptor beta chains below all came from one sample that was sequenced in a study of T-cell memory formation after mild COVID-19. TCRdb processed the 5' RACE reads anew with MiXCR; each CDR3 protein has one entry. The data show 450,000 or so distinct CDR3 sequences, 20% seen once. Sequencing was performed on PBMCs or a T cell subset sorted from them (not recorded which). All receptors come from an adult woman who had mild COVID-19 (a few samples of this study predate the infection). Cell type and time point are not known.

The table lists this clonotype with a few counts. The J gene is TRBJ1-5, the V gene TRBV25-1; D gene unclear. The CDR3 is 12 residues long. Trimming shortened V by 4 bases and J by 6 bases, and 7 bases separated the two germline ends. Germline V gene lookup returns CDR1 MGHDK and CDR2 SYGVNS. CDR3 loop: CASSGDGQPQHF. The CDR3 nucleotides read TGTGCCAGCAGTGGAGACGGTCAGCCCCAGCATTTT.

This clonotype was recorded a few times. The chain combines TRBV7-9 with TRBJ2-3, with D perhaps matching TRBD1 or TRBD2 (5 bases each). The CDR3 has 17 amino acids. Germline CDR1 and CDR2: SEHNR and FQNEAQ (reference sequence). V was trimmed by 5 bases and J by 1 base, leaving 19 bases between them. The DNA for the CDR3 is TGTGCCAGCAGCCCTGGAGAGGGGAATTGGGGCACAGATACGCAGTATTTT. Its translation: CASSPGEGNWGTDTQYF.

V is TRBV7-9 and J is TRBJ1-3; D unclear. This CDR3 region has 16 residues. V lost 6 bases, J lost 0 bases, and 15 bases lay in between. CDR1 is SEHNR and CDR2 is FQNEAQ in the germline V gene (reference sequence). CDR3 region: CASRPSAVGSGNTIYF. The CDR3 region has the DNA TGTGCCAGCAGACCGTCCGCGGTCGGCTCTGGAAACACCATATATTTT.

In its sample, this clonotype was seen a few times. The V gene is TRBV4-1, the J gene TRBJ1-2; no reliable D call. Germline-derived CDR1 and CDR2 are MGHRA and YSYEKL. V was clipped by 3 bases and J by 8 bases, with 13 bases between them. There are 13 residues in the CDR3. CDR3 sequence (DNA): TGCGCCAGCAGCCATACAGCGGACGACGGCTACACCTTC. Protein: CASSHTADDGYTF.

This clonotype has more than one count but fewer than ten. The V gene is TRBV12-3 or TRBV12-4, the J gene TRBJ1-2; perhaps TRBD1 as D (6 bases). The CDR3 is 14 residues long. V was pared by 5 bases and J by 4 bases, with 14 bases between. CDR3 region: CASSTPGQTYGYTF. In DNA form, the CDR3 reads TGTGCCAGCAGTACCCCCGGACAGACCTATGGCTACACCTTC.

The chain links TRBV6-1 to TRBJ2-3; TRBD2 aligns across 9 bases. Per the germline V gene, CDR1 is MNHNS and CDR2 is SASEGT. CDR3 length: 16 amino acids. The V gene end was trimmed by 3 bases and the J gene end by 5 bases; junction bases not matched to a gene: 9. The CDR3 DNA sequence: TGTGCCAGCAGTGATAGGGTAGCGGGAGCAGGAGATACGCAGTATTTT. Its protein product is CASSDRVAGAGDTQYF.

The V and J genes are TRBV18 and TRBJ2-3, with D perhaps matching TRBD2 (5 bases). The CDR3 sequence is 16 residues long. V lost 6 bases to trimming and J lost 2 bases, with 18 bases between them. Germline V gene data show CDR1 as KGHSH and CDR2 as LQKENI. CDR3 amino acids: CASSPRASKFTDTQYF. In DNA, the CDR3 is TGTGCCAGCTCGCCGAGGGCTAGCAAGTTCACAGATACGCAGTATTTT.

J is TRBJ2-6 and V is TRBV12-3 or TRBV12-4; D gene ambiguous. This CDR3 has 13 amino acids. V shed 6 bases and J shed 4 bases, with 7 bases lying between them. CDR3 in DNA: TGTGCCAGCAGCGAGAGCGGGGCCAACGTCCTGACTTTC. Its translation is CASSESGANVLTF.

This clonotype has only a few counts. J is TRBJ2-3 and V is TRBV20-1; 11 nucleotides line up with TRBD2. V trimming: 1 base; J trimming: 5 bases; junction bases outside the gene matches: 8. The V gene's germline CDR1 is DFQATT and CDR2 SNEGSKA (reference sequence). The CDR3 contains 16 residues. CDR3 DNA sequence: TGCAGTGCTAGAGTTTGGGCTAGCGGGGGGCGAGATACGCAGTATTTT. This gives the protein CSARVWASGGRDTQYF.

This clonotype was seen more than once but under ten times. CDR3 loop: CASSFEANYGYTF. DNA for the CDR3: TGTGCCAGCAGTTTTGAGGCAAACTATGGCTACACCTTC. The rearrangement joins TRBV12-3 or TRBV12-4 to TRBJ1-2; D not certain. There are 13 residues in the CDR3. Trimming took off 3 bases at V and 2 bases at J, with 7 bases between the two ends.

This clonotype was seen a few times. The rearrangement uses TRBV5-1 and TRBJ1-1, with D possibly matching TRBD1 (5 bases). V was pared by 2 bases and J by 2 bases, with 10 bases between. Germline CDR1 reads SGHRS; CDR2 reads YFSETQ. This CDR3 has 14 residues. The chain's CDR3 is CASSFDRPNTEAFF. The DNA of the CDR3 is TGCGCCAGCAGCTTCGACAGACCTAACACTGAAGCTTTCTTT. The whole variable domain, filled in from reference TRBV5-1 and TRBJ1-1, reads KAGVTQTPRYLIKTRGQQVTLSCSPISGHRSVSWYQQTPGQGLQFLFEYFSETQRNKGNFPGRFSGRQFSNSRSEMNVSTLELGDSALYLCASSFDRPNTEAFFGQGTRLTVV.

This clonotype was detected once. V is TRBV5-4 and J is TRBJ1-2; tentatively, D is TRBD1 (5 bases). This CDR3 comprises 15 residues. The germline V and J ends were trimmed by 3 bases and 6 bases, with 18 bases remaining between them. In germline, CDR1 is SGHNT, CDR2 YYREEE (reference sequence). The CDR3 DNA is TGTGCCAGCAGCTCACCAGGAGGGGCGCGGAATGGCTACACCTTC. Protein: CASSSPGGARNGYTF.

The table lists this clonotype with many counts. V gene TRBV5-5 combines with J gene TRBJ2-7; the D gene is possibly TRBD2 (6 bases). Trimming stripped 0 bases from V and 3 bases from J, with 16 bases between. The CDR3 sequence is 16 residues long. CDR1 and CDR2 from the germline V gene are SGHKS and YYEKEE (reference sequence). Here the CDR3 reads CASSLDTASVVYEQYF. CDR3 sequence (DNA): TGTGCCAGCAGCTTGGATACTGCTAGCGTGGTCTACGAGCAGTACTTC.

The sample holds a few counts of this clonotype. The CDR3 region is CASSQRTSGTDTQYF. The CDR3 DNA reads as TGTGCCAGCAGCCAAAGGACTAGCGGCACAGATACGCAGTATTTT. The rearrangement joins TRBV3-1 to TRBJ2-3; 9 nucleotides match TRBD2. CDR1 LGHDT and CDR2 YNNKEL come from the germline V gene (reference sequence). The CDR3 has 15 amino acids. Germline trimming cut 2 bases from V and 1 base from J; bases unmatched to any gene: 1.

The table lists this clonotype with a few counts. The V call is TRBV6-5, the J call TRBJ2-5; TRBD2 agrees at 8 bases. The CDR3 contains 16 residues. V dropped 6 bases and J dropped 0; count of bases not matched to a gene: 9. Germline values: CDR1 MNHEY, CDR2 SVGAGI. The DNA for the CDR3 is TGTGCCAGCAGCCTAGGTAGCGGGGAGGACCAAGAGACCCAGTACTTC. This encodes CASSLGSGEDQETQYF.

This clonotype was seen a single time. The J gene is TRBJ1-2, the V gene TRBV6-1; possibly TRBD1 for D (6 bases). This CDR3 comprises 15 residues. The ends were cut back, 2 bases at V and 8 bases at J, with 18 bases in the middle. Germline V gene sequence: CDR1 MNHNS, CDR2 SASEGT. The CDR3 here is CASSEQPGQASGYTF. The CDR3 DNA follows: TGTGCCAGCAGTGAACAACCGGGACAAGCATCCGGCTACACCTTC.

This chain uses TRBV4-1 with TRBJ2-7; D may be TRBD1 or TRBD2 (5 bases each). Germline loops: CDR1 MGHRA, CDR2 YSYEKL. V was pared by 1 base and J by 2 bases, with 9 bases between. The CDR3 runs 14 residues. CDR3 sequence (DNA): TGCGCCAGCAGCCAAGCGGGACGAACCTACGAGCAGTACTTC. It specifies CASSQAGRTYEQYF.

The chain recombines TRBV6-1 with TRBJ2-1; D may match TRBD1 or TRBD2 (6 bases each). The CDR3 covers 15 residues. Germline CDR1 reads MNHNS; CDR2 reads SASEGT. Trimming shortened V by 1 base and J by 6 bases, and 13 bases separated the two germline ends. CDR3 in amino acids: CASSEGWGAVNEQFF. CDR3 bases: TGTGCCAGCAGTGAAGGGTGGGGGGCGGTCAATGAGCAGTTCTTC.

This chain links TRBV6-6 with TRBJ2-1; no clear D gene. The CDR3 covers 13 residues. Trimming cost V 5 bases and J 4 bases, with 9 bases left between them. Germline CDR1 and CDR2: MNHNY and SVGAGI (reference sequence). The CDR3: CASSRLPYNEQFF. The CDR3 nucleotides read TGTGCCAGCAGTCGACTCCCTTACAATGAGCAGTTCTTC.

CDR3 amino acids: CASSPQFSETQYF. The CDR3 DNA reads as TGCGCCAGCAGCCCCCAGTTTTCGGAGACCCAGTACTTC. The chain links TRBV4-3 to TRBJ2-5; D is undetermined. This CDR3 spans 13 amino acids. The V and J ends lost 4 bases and 5 bases respectively, with 11 bases between them. CDR1 and CDR2 (germline): LGHNA, YSLEER.

This chain joins TRBV9 and TRBJ1-1, with D unclear. Between the trimmed V and J ends, which lost 2 bases and 6 bases, there was a span of 11 bases. Germline CDR1 is SGDLS and CDR2 is YYNGEE. The CDR3 consists of 13 residues. For the CDR3, the DNA is TGTGCCAGCAGCGTTAGGAGCAGCGCTGAAGCTTTCTTT. It specifies CASSVRSSAEAFF.

The V and J genes are TRBV7-8 and TRBJ1-2; D gene uncertain. V was shortened by 5 bases and J by 5 bases, with 21 bases between the two germline ends. The CDR3 is 16 amino acids. The germline CDR1 and CDR2 sequences are SGHVS and FQNEAQ. CDR3 in amino acids: CASSPAYGPIRYGYTF. CDR3 DNA sequence: TGTGCCAGCAGCCCAGCTTATGGGCCGATCCGGTATGGCTACACCTTC.

This clonotype was seen more than once but under ten times. The chain is built from TRBV20-1 and TRBJ1-2; D gene ambiguous. V was cut by 6 bases and J by 5 bases, with 13 bases left in between. The CDR3 has 12 residues. Germline V gene data show CDR1 as DFQATT and CDR2 as SNEGSKA (reference sequence). The CDR3 loop reads CSAQPGFYGYTF. CDR3 bases: TGCAGTGCCCAGCCCGGGTTTTATGGCTACACCTTC.

This clonotype was observed a few times. The chain joins TRBV9 to TRBJ2-3; 12 bases line up with TRBD2. The ends lost 3 bases at V and 5 bases at J; junction bases unmatched: 4. Germline CDR1 is SGDLS and CDR2 is YYNGEE. The CDR3 sequence is 15 residues long. The chain's CDR3 is CASSGTSGGIDTQYF. CDR3 DNA: TGTGCCAGCAGCGGAACTAGCGGGGGGATAGATACGCAGTATTTT.

This chain links TRBV20-1 with TRBJ2-2, with D unclear. Per germline, CDR1 DFQATT and CDR2 SNEGSKA (reference sequence). The CDR3 contains 14 residues. The germline V and J ends were trimmed by 2 bases and 4 bases, with 11 bases remaining between them. CDR3 bases: TGCAGTGCTAGATCCCTCAAGGGCACCGGGGAGCTGTTTTTT. Translated, it gives CSARSLKGTGELFF.

A few counts support this clonotype. This sequence joins TRBV19 and TRBJ2-7; D possibly corresponds to TRBD1 (5 bases). This CDR3 is 15 amino acids long. V was pared by 2 bases and J by 0 bases, with 11 bases between. CDR1 and CDR2 (germline): LNHDA, SQIVND (reference sequence). This CDR3 reads CASSIQGFFSYEQYF. As DNA, the CDR3 is TGTGCCAGTAGTATACAGGGTTTCTTCTCCTACGAGCAGTACTTC.

The V call is TRBV25-1, the J call TRBJ1-6; the D gene is possibly TRBD1 (6 bases). Germline V CDR1 and CDR2: MGHDK, SYGVNS. The V end lost 5 bases, the J end lost 8 bases, and 10 bases lay between the germline ends. CDR3 length: 13 residues. CDR3 sequence (DNA): TGTGCCAGCAGTACAGGGTATGATTCACCCCTCCACTTT. It encodes CASSTGYDSPLHF. The full variable domain, its missing parts supplied by reference TRBV25-1 and TRBJ1-6, is EADIYQTPRYLVIGTGKKITLECSQTMGHDKMYWYQQDPGMELHLIHYSYGVNSTEKGDLSSESTVSRIRTEHFPLTLESARPSHTSQYLCASSTGYDSPLHFGNGTRLTVT.

The rearrangement links TRBV27 to TRBJ1-1, with 10 positions matching TRBD1. From germline, CDR1 is MNHEY and CDR2 SMNVEV (reference sequence). Trimming cost V 6 bases and J 3 bases; bases outside gene matches: 10. This CDR3 is built from 16 residues. The CDR3 DNA sequence: TGTGCCAGCAGCCAAATCCCCGGACAGGGGGACACTGAAGCTTTCTTT. Translating it yields CASSQIPGQGDTEAFF.

This rearrangement joins TRBV18 to TRBJ1-2; TRBD1 aligns across 8 bases. V gave up 3 bases and J gave up 9 bases; unmatched junction bases: 9. CDR3 length equals 14 residues. Germline V gene sequence: CDR1 KGHSH, CDR2 LQKENI. The CDR3 is CASSPTTGERSYTF. In nucleotides, the CDR3 is TGTGCCAGCTCACCGACGACAGGGGAGAGGAGCTACACCTTC. Filled out from reference TRBV18 and TRBJ1-2, the complete variable domain reads NAGVMQNPRHLVRRRGQEARLRCSPMKGHSHVYWYRQLPEEGLKFMVYLQKENIIDESGMPKERFSAEFPKEGPSILRIQQVVRGDSAAYFCASSPTTGERSYTFGSGTRLTVV.